These 10 T cell receptor beta chains were sequenced from one sample in a study of regulatory T cells in long-lasting Graves disease. HTBI primers from iRepertoire and Arm-PCR of CDR3 regions yielded the TCR beta libraries. MiXCR was run by TCRdb on the multiplex PCR reads, yielding one entry per CDR3 protein. The profile shows roughly 300,000 distinct CDR3 sequences, 15% to 20% of them singletons. The time point was: persistent/refractory GD, antithyroid drugs over 5 years with positive TRAb. RNA extracted from PBMCs served as the sequencing template. The material was peripheral blood mononuclear cells (PBMCs), obtained when the disease was refractory, from a patient treated with antithyroid drugs. These receptors were collected from a female donor with Graves disease.

This clonotype was picked up many times. The chain uses TRBV2 and TRBJ2-7; D possibly corresponds to TRBD2 (6 bases). This CDR3 is built from 14 residues. The V gene lost 10 bases and the J gene lost 3 bases, with 19 bases spanning the gap. CDR1 is SNHLY and CDR2 is FYNNEI in the germline V gene. The CDR3 here is CAISTPSEIYEQYF. In DNA form, the CDR3 reads TGTGCCATCTCCACTCCTAGCGAAATCTACGAGCAGTACTTC.

This clonotype showed up many times. The chain is built from TRBV30 and TRBJ1-2, with D uncertain. Looked up from germline, CDR1 is GTSNPN and CDR2 is SVGIG (reference sequence). The CDR3 spans 11 residues. Trimming shortened V by 1 base and J by 4 bases, and 4 bases separated the two germline ends. CDR3 sequence (DNA): TGTGCCTGGAGTGGACCCTATGGCTACACCTTC. Translating it yields CAWSGPYGYTF.

The rearrangement uses TRBV30 and TRBJ1-3; 7 bases agree with TRBD1. Germline V CDR1 and CDR2: GTSNPN, SVGIG (reference sequence). V lost 0 bases and J lost 0; bases outside the gene matches: 8. This CDR3 is built from 17 residues. The CDR3: CAWSVAGGYFSGNTIYF. The CDR3 DNA reads TGTGCCTGGAGTGTTGCAGGGGGATACTTCTCTGGAAACACCATATATTTT. The whole variable domain, remainder taken from reference TRBV30 and TRBJ1-3, is SQTIHQWPATLVQPVGSPLSLECTVEGTSNPNLYWYRQAAGRGLQLLFYSVGIGQISSEVPQNLSASRPQDRQFILSSKKLLLSDSGFYLCAWSVAGGYFSGNTIYFGEGSWLTVV.

J is TRBJ2-1 and V is TRBV14; 7 bases align to TRBD2. Trimming took 4 bases from V and 3 from J; bases not matched to a gene: 18. Germline CDR1 is SGHDN and CDR2 is FVKESK. The length of the CDR3 is 19 residues. CDR3 nucleotide sequence: TGTGCCAGCAGCCCAATTAGGGCTAGCGGACCTCTTAGCTACAATGAGCAGTTCTTC. Its protein product is CASSPIRASGPLSYNEQFF. Full variable domain (rest looked up from reference TRBV14 and TRBJ2-1): EAGVTQFPSHSVIEKGQTVTLRCDPISGHDNLYWYRRVMGKEIKFLLHFVKESKQDESGMPNNRFLAERTGGTYSTLKVQPAELEDSGVYFCASSPIRASGPLSYNEQFFGPGTRLTVL.

The chain employs TRBV19 and TRBJ2-4, with D perhaps given as TRBD1 or TRBD2 (5 bases each). The V end lost 6 bases, the J end lost 3 bases, and 18 bases lay between the germline ends. The CDR3 loop spans 16 amino acids. Germline V CDR1 and CDR2: LNHDA, SQIVND (reference sequence). This CDR3 is CASSQLVQRGKNIQYF. CDR3 coding DNA: TGTGCCAGTAGCCAACTAGTTCAGAGGGGCAAAAACATTCAGTACTTC.

This clonotype was seen more than once but under ten times. V usage is TRBV28 and J usage is TRBJ2-2; a possible D gene is TRBD2 (5 bases). Germline V gene sequence: CDR1 MDHEN, CDR2 SYDVKM. The CDR3 extends over 16 amino acids. Trimming left V 2 bases short and J 1 base short, with 11 bases between. The CDR3 reads CASSLTRAGNTGELFF. In DNA form, the CDR3 reads TGTGCCAGCAGTTTAACGCGGGCGGGGAACACCGGGGAGCTGTTTTTT.

Remarks on this clonotype: A far larger clone is just one base off, so this is likely a read error. The chain uses TRBV6-4 and TRBJ2-7, with 14 bases identical to TRBD2. CDR3 length: 21 residues. Germline V lookup: CDR1 MRHNA, CDR2 SNTAGT. The V segment lost 6 bases and the J segment 2 bases; nucleotides outside the gene matches: 21. The CDR3 sequence: CASSPLSTPGLAGEDPYEQYF. DNA of the CDR3: TGTGCCAGCAGCCCCCTCAGCACCCCGGGACTAGCGGGAGAGGATCCCTACGAGCAGTACTTC.

This clonotype was seen many times. The J gene is TRBJ2-7, the V gene TRBV11-2, with D perhaps being TRBD1 or TRBD2 (6 bases each). The CDR3 has 17 residues. The ends were cut back, 1 base at V and 4 bases at J, with 20 bases in the middle. Germline CDR1 SGHAT, CDR2 FQNNGV. CDR3 nucleotide sequence: TGTGCCAGCAGCTTAGGGGGGGCAGGCAGCCACGAATACGAGCAGTACTTC. Translation: CASSLGGAGSHEYEQYF.

This clonotype was observed a few times. The V gene is TRBV6-1, the J gene TRBJ2-2; possible D gene TRBD1, 6 bases. V lost 10 bases, J lost 2 bases, and 14 bases lay in between. CDR1 is MNHNS and CDR2 is SASEGT in the germline V gene. The CDR3 is 14 amino acids. The CDR3 protein is CATGAGANTGELFF. The CDR3, as DNA: TGTGCCACCGGGGCAGGGGCAAACACCGGGGAGCTGTTTTTT.

This clonotype was found many times. The chain has TRBV13 and TRBJ2-5; perhaps TRBD2 as D (7 bases). Germline CDR1 PRHDT, CDR2 FYEKMQ (reference sequence). V dropped 3 bases and J dropped 5 bases, with 13 bases sitting between them. CDR3 length equals 14 residues. CDR3 protein: CASSLGGPAETQYF. DNA of the CDR3: TGTGCCAGCAGCTTGGGGGGGCCGGCGGAGACCCAGTACTTC. Full variable domain (missing parts from reference TRBV13 and TRBJ2-5): AAGVIQSPRHLIKEKRETATLKCYPIPRHDTVYWYQQGPGQDPQFLISFYEKMQSDKGSIPDRFSAQQFSDYHSELNMSSLELGDSALYFCASSLGGPAETQYFGPGTRLLVL.